This T cell receptor beta chain comes out of a study of shared clonotypes between healthy human individuals. Study information: The plates for each donor numbered three CD4 naive, three CD4 memory, two CD8 naive and one CD8 memory. Findings of the study overall: Despite large depth, sorted-subset datasets appeared incompletely sequenced. Sampling covered nothing but blood. Tissue TCR repertoires likely differ from those found in blood.

The CDR3 consists of 19 residues. The ends were cut back, 7 bases at V and 4 bases at J, with 30 bases in the middle. The germline V gene has CDR1 SNHLY and CDR2 FYNNEI. Concerning this clone: Its target is unknown.

Every subset had its genomic DNA shared out evenly among several immunoSEQ plates. Generated by immunoSEQ multiplex PCR, the TCRdb table keeps only in-frame clones and is missing some. The sample records a few million clones, approximately 90% being singletons. Sequenced input: naive CD4+ T cells sorted from blood. Subset given: CD45RA+ positively selected. This TCR was sampled from a man aged 18 to 30 in good health. J is TRBJ2-3 and V is TRBV2; perhaps TRBD1 as D (6 bases). CDR3 loop: CASTPSRGLGWGRADTQYF. Here the CDR3 DNA reads TGTGCCAGCACTCCATCCCGAGGTTTGGGCTGGGGGCGAGCAGATACGCAGTATTTT.